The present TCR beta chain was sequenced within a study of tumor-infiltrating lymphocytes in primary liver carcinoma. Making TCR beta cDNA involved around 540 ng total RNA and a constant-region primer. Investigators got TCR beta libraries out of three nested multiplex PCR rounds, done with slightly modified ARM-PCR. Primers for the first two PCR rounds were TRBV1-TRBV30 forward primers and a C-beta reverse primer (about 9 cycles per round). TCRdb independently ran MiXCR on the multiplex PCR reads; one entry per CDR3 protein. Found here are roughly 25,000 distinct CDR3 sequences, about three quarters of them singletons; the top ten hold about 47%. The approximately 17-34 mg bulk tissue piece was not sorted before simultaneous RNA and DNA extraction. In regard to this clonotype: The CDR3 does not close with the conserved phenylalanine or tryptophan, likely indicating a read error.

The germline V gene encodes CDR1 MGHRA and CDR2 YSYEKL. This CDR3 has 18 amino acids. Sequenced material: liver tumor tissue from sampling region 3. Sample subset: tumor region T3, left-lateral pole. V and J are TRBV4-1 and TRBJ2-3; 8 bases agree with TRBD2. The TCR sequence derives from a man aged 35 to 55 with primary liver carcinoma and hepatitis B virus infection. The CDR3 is CAGSQDPTSEVSTDTQYS. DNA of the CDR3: TGCGCCGGCAGCCAAGATCCGACTAGCGAGGTTAGCACAGATACGCAGTATTCT.